This T cell receptor beta chain originates from a study of vaccination and CD4 T cells after COVID-19. Worth noting for this clonotype: The antigen is undetermined.

V gave up 5 bases and J gave up 2 bases; unmatched junction bases: 5. The germline CDR1 and CDR2 sequences are DFQATT and SNEGSKA (reference sequence). CDR3 size: 13 residues. Sequencing of cultured CD4+ T cell DNA used the Oncomine TCR Beta short-read assay. Cultured CD4+ T cells were the source of extracted genomic DNA. One entry per CDR3 protein, called by TCRdb with MiXCR from the PCR reads. The sample lists approximately 18,000 distinct CDR3 sequences, under 60% seen once, with around 2.9% in the top ten. Treatment of the sample: 10-day PBMC culture with coronavirus spike peptide pools or control peptides (ViraFEST assay). Study-wide findings and caveats: The study found that a median approximately 90% of reactive clones in convalescent patients appeared only post-vaccination. Spike mono-reactivity held for 304 of 307 vaccine-specific clones in convalescent patients.

The gene calls are TRBV20-1 and TRBJ2-5, with 7 bases that match TRBD2. The sample was CD4+ T cells from blood, cultured in vitro, taken after SARS-CoV-2 vaccination. The source is a human donor who had recovered from COVID-19. For the CDR3, the DNA is TGCAGTGCTTCACTAGCGATTCAAGAGACCCAGTACTTC. The encoded protein is CSASLAIQETQYF.